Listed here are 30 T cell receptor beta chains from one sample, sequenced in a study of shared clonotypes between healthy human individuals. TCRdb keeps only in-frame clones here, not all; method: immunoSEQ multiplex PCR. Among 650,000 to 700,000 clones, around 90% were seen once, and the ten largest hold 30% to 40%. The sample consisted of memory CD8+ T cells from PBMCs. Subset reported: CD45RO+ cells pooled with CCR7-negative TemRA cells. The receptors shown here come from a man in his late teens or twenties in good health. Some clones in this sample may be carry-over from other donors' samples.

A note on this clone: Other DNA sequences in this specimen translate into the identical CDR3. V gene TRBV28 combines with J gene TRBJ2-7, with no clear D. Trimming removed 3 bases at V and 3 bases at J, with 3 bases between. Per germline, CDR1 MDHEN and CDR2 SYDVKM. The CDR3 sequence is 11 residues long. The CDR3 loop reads CASSFRYEQYF. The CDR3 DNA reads TGTGCCAGCAGTTTCCGCTACGAGCAGTACTTC.

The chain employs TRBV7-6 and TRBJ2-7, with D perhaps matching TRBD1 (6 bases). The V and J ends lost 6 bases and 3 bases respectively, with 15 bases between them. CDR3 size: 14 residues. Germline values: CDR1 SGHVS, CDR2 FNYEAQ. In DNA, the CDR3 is TGTGCCAGCAGTGGCAGACCGGACAGCTACGAGCAGTACTTC. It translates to CASSGRPDSYEQYF. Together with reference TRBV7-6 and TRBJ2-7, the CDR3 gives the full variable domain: GAGVSQSPRYKVTKRGQDVALRCDPISGHVSLYWYRQALGQGPEFLTYFNYEAQQDKSGLPNDRFSAERPEGSISTLTIQRTEQRDSAMYRCASSGRPDSYEQYFGPGTRLTVT.

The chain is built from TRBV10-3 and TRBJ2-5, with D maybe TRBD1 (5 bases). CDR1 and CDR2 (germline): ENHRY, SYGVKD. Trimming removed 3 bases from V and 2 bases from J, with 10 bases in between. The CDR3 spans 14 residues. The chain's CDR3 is CAISEYDSQETQYF. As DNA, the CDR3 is TGTGCCATCAGTGAATACGACAGTCAAGAGACCCAGTACTTC.

The CDR3 DNA sequence: TGTGCCAGCAGCTTAGGCCTAGCGGCCACCGGTGAGCAGTTCTTC. It is translated as CASSLGLAATGEQFF. The V and J genes are TRBV7-8 and TRBJ2-1, with 7 positions matching TRBD2. The CDR3 has 15 residues. Germline values: CDR1 SGHVS, CDR2 FQNEAQ. V lost 1 base to trimming and J lost 9 bases; unmatched junction nucleotides: 9. Using reference TRBV7-8 and TRBJ2-1 for the parts outside the CDR3, the full variable domain is GAGVSQSPRYKVAKRGQDVALRCDPISGHVSLFWYQQALGQGPEFLTYFQNEAQLDKSGLPSDRFFAERPEGSVSTLKIQRTQQEDSAVYLCASSLGLAATGEQFFGPGTRLTVL.

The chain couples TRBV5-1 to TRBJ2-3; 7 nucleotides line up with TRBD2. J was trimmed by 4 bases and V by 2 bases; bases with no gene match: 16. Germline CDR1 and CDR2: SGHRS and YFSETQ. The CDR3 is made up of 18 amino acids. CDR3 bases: TGCGCCAGCAGCTTTGATGGGAGGGCCGATCTCCGTGCAGATACGCAGTATTTT. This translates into CASSFDGRADLRADTQYF.

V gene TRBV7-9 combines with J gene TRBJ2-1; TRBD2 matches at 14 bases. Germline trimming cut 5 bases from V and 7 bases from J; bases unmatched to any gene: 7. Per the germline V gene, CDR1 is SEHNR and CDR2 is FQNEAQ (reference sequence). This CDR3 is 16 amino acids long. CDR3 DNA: TGTGCCAGCAGCCCGACTAGCGGGAGGGCCGGTAATGAGCAGTTCTTC. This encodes CASSPTSGRAGNEQFF.

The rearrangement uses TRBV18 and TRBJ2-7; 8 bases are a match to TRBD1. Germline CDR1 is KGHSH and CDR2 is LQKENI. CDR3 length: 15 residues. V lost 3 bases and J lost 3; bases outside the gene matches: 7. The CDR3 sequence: CASSPEQGGNYEQYF. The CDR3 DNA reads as TGTGCCAGCTCACCGGAACAGGGGGGAAACTACGAGCAGTACTTC.

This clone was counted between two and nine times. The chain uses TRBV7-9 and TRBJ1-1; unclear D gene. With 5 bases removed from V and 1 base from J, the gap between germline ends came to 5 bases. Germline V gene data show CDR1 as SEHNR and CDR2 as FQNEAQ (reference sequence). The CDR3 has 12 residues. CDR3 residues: CASSNQNTEAFF. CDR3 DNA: TGTGCCAGCAGCAATCAGAACACTGAAGCTTTCTTT. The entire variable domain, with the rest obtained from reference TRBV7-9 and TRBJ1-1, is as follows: DTGVSQNPRHKITKRGQNVTFRCDPISEHNRLYWYRQTLGQGPEFLTYFQNEAQLEKSRLLSDRFSAERPKGSFSTLEIQRTEQGDSAMYLCASSNQNTEAFFGQGTRLTVV.

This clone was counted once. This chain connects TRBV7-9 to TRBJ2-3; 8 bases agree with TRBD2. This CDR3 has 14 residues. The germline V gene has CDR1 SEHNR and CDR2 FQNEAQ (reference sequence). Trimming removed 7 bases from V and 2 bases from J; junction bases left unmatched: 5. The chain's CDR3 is CASTGGRLTDTQYF. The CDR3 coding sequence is TGTGCCAGCACGGGGGGGCGACTCACAGATACGCAGTATTTT.

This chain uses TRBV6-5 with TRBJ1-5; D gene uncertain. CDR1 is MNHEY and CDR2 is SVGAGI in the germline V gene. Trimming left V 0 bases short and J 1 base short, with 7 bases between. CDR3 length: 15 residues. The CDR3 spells CASSYSRESNQPQHF. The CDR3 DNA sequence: TGTGCCAGCAGTTACTCTAGAGAAAGCAATCAGCCCCAGCATTTT.

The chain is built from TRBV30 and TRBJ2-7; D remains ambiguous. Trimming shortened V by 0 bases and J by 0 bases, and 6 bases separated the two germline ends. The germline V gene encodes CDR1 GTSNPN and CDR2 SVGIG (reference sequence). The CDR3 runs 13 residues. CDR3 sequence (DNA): TGTGCCTGGAGTGTCGGTGTCTCCTACGAGCAGTACTTC. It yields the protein CAWSVGVSYEQYF.

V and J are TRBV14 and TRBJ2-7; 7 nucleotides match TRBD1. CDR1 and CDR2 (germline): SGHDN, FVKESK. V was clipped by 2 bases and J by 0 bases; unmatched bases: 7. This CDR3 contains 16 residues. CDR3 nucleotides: TGTGCCAGCAGCCAAAAGACCGCAGGGGGCTCCTACGAGCAGTACTTC. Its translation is CASSQKTAGGSYEQYF.

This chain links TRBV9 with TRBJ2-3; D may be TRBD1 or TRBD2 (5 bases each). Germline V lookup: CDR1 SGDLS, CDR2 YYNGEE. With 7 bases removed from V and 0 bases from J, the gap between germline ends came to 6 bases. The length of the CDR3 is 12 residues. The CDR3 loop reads CASGDSTDTQYF. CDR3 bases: TGTGCCAGCGGGGACAGCACAGATACGCAGTATTTT.

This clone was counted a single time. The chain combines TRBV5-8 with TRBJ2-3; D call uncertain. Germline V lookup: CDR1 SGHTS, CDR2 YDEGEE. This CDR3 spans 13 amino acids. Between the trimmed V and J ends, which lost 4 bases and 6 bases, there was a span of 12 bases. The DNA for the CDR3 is TGTGCCAGCAGCCGACGTCTCCGGGATACGCAGTATTTT. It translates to CASSRRLRDTQYF.

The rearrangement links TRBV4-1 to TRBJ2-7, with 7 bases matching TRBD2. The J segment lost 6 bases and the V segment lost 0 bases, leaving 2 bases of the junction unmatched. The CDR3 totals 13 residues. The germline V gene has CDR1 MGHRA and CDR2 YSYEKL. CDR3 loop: CASSQEWEGEQYF. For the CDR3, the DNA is TGCGCCAGCAGCCAAGAATGGGAGGGCGAGCAGTACTTC.

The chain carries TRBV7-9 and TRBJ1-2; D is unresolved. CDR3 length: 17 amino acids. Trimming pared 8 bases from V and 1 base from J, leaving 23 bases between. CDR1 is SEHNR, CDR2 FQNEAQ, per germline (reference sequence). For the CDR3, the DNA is TGTGCCAGCTCCTCGACCGGGCGCGGGCTTTTTAACTATGGCTACACCTTC. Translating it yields CASSSTGRGLFNYGYTF.

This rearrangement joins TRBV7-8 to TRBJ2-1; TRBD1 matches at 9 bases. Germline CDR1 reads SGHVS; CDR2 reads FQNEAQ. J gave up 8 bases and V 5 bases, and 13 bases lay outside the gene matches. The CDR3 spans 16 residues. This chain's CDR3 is CASSPIPTGGSDEQFF. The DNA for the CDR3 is TGTGCCAGCAGCCCAATCCCGACAGGGGGTAGCGATGAGCAGTTCTTC.

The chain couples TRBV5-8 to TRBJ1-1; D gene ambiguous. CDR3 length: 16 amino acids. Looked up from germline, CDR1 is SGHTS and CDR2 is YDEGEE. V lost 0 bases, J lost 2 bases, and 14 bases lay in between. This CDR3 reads CASSLGNSLSNTEAFF. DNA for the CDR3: TGTGCCAGCAGCTTGGGGAACTCTCTCTCTAACACTGAAGCTTTCTTT.

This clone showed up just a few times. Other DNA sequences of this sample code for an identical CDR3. CDR3 sequence (DNA): TGTGCCAGCAGCTACGACAGCTCCTACAATGAGCAGTTCTTC. This sequence encodes CASSYDSSYNEQFF. This chain connects TRBV5-6 to TRBJ2-1; perhaps TRBD1 as D (5 bases). V dropped 3 bases and J dropped 0 bases, with 7 bases sitting between them. The CDR3 spans 14 residues. The germline V gene encodes CDR1 SGHDT and CDR2 YYEEEE.

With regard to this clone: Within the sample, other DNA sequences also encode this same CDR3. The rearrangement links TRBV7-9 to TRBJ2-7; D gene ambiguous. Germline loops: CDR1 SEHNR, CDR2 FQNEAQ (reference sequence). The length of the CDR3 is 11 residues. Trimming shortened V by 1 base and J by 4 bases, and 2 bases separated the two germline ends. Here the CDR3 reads CASSLVYEQYF. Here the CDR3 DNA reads TGTGCCAGCAGCTTAGTATACGAGCAGTACTTC.

CDR3 protein: CASSVGDSEAFF. Here the CDR3 DNA reads TGTGCCAGCAGCGTAGGTGACAGTGAAGCTTTCTTT. The chain recombines TRBV9 with TRBJ1-1; a possible D gene is TRBD1 (5 bases). Trimming cost V 0 bases and J 7 bases, with 7 bases left between them. CDR1 and CDR2 (germline): SGDLS, YYNGEE. CDR3 size: 12 residues.

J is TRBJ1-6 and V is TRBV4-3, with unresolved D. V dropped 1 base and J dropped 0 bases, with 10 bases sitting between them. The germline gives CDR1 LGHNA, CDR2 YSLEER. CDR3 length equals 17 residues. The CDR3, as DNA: TGCGCCAGCAGCCAAGGGTCCAGCTACTCCTATAATTCACCCCTCCACTTT. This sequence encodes CASSQGSSYSYNSPLHF.

CDR3 region: CASSVGPEPLNTEAFF. In nucleotides, the CDR3 is TGTGCCAGCAGCGTAGGCCCCGAGCCGCTGAACACTGAAGCTTTCTTT. The rearrangement joins TRBV9 to TRBJ1-1; D gene ambiguous. This CDR3 is 16 amino acids long. Germline V CDR1 and CDR2: SGDLS, YYNGEE. V was cut by 0 bases and J by 0 bases, with 12 bases left in between.

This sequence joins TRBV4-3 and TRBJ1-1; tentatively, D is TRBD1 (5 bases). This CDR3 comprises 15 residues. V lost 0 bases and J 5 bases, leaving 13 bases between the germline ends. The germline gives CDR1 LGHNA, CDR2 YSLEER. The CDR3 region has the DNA TGCGCCAGCAGCCAAGAATTGGTAAGGGGTACTGAAGCTTTCTTT. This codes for CASSQELVRGTEAFF.

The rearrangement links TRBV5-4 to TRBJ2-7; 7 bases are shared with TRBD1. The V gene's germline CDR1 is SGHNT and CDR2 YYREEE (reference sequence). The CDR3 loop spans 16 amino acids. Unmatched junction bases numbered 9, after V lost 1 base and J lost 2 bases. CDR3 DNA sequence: TGTGCCAGCAGCTTGTTGCCGGCCGACAGGGCCTACGAGCAGTACTTC. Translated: CASSLLPADRAYEQYF.

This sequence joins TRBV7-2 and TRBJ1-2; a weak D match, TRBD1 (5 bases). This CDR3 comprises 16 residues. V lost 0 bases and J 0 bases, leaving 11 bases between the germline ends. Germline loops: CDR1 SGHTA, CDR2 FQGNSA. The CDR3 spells CASSLAPGGSNYGYTF. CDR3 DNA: TGTGCCAGCAGCTTAGCGCCCGGGGGTTCTAACTATGGCTACACCTTC.

In nucleotides, the CDR3 is TGTGCCAGCAGACCTCGACAGGGGGGCGGTGAAAAACTGTTTTTT. Encoded protein: CASRPRQGGGEKLFF. V usage is TRBV6-5 and J usage is TRBJ1-4; 9 bases align to TRBD1. J lost 7 bases, V lost 6 bases, and 9 bases had no gene match. The CDR3 length is 15 residues. Germline V gives CDR1 MNHEY, CDR2 SVGAGI.

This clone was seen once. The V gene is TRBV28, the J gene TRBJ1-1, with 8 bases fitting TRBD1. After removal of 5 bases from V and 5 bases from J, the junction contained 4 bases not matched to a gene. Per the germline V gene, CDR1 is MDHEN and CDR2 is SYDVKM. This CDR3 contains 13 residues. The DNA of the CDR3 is TGTGCCAGCAGTATACAGGGGGGGACTGAAGCTTTCTTT. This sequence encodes CASSIQGGTEAFF.

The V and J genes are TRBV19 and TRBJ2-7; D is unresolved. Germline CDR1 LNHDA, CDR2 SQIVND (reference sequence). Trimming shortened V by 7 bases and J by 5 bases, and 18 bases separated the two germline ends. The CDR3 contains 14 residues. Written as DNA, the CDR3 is TGTGCCAGTACCCCAAGGGCGTACGACGACGAGCAGTACTTC. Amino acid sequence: CASTPRAYDDEQYF.

DNA of the CDR3: TGCGCCAGCAGCTTGGCACAACTGAACACTGAAGCTTTCTTT. Residues: CASSLAQLNTEAFF. V and J are TRBV5-1 and TRBJ1-1, with D uncertain. Germline CDR1 reads SGHRS; CDR2 reads YFSETQ. The CDR3 extends over 14 amino acids. V was clipped by 0 bases and J by 0 bases, with 6 bases between them. Full variable domain (outside the CDR3, taken from reference TRBV5-1 and TRBJ1-1): KAGVTQTPRYLIKTRGQQVTLSCSPISGHRSVSWYQQTPGQGLQFLFEYFSETQRNKGNFPGRFSGRQFSNSRSEMNVSTLELGDSALYLCASSLAQLNTEAFFGQGTRLTVV.